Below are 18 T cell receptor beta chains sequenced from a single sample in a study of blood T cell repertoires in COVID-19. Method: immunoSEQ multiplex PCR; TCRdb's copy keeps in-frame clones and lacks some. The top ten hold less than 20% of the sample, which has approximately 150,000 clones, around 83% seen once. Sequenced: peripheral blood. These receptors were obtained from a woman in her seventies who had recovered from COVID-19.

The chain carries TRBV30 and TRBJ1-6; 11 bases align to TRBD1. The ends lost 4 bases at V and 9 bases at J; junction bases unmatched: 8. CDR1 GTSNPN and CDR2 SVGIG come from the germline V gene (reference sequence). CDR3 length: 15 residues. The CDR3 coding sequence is TGTGCCTGGATCCCGCGGACAGGGGGCGGTTCACCCCTCCACTTT. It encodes CAWIPRTGGGSPLHF.

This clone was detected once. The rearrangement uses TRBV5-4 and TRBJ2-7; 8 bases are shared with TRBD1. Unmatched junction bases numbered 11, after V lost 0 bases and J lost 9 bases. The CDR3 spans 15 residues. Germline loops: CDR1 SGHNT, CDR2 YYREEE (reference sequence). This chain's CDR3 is CASSLGRTGLLGQYF. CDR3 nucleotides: TGTGCCAGCAGCTTGGGTCGGACAGGGCTCCTGGGGCAGTACTTC.

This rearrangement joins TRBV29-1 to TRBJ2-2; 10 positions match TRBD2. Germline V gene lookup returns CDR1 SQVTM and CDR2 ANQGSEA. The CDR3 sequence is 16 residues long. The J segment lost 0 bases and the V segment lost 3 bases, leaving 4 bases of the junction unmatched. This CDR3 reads CSVESGRASNTGELFF. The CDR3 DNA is TGCAGCGTTGAGAGCGGGAGGGCCTCGAACACCGGGGAGCTGTTTTTT.

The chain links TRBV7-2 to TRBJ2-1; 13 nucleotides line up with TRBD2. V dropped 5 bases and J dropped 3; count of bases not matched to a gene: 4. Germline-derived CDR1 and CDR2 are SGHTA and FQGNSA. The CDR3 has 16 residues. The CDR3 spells CASSRTSGSLYNEQFF. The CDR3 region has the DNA TGTGCCAGCAGCCGGACTAGCGGGAGCCTCTACAATGAGCAGTTCTTC.

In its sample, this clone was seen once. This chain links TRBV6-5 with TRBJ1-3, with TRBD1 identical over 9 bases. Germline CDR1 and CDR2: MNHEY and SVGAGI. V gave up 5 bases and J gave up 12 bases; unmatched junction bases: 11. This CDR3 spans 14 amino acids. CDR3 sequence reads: CASSPPGQGGRIYF. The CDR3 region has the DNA TGTGCCAGCAGTCCCCCGGGACAGGGAGGGCGCATATATTTT.

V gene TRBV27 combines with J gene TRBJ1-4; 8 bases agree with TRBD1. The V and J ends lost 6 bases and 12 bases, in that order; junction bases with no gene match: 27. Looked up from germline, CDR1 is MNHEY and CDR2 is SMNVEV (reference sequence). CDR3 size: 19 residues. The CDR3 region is CASSPGQGPLVGTLGELFF. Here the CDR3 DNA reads TGTGCCAGCAGCCCAGGACAGGGACCCCTCGTCGGGACCCTCGGGGAACTGTTTTTT.

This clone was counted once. Written as DNA, the CDR3 is TGTGCCAGTAGTATTGCCGGGGGTAGGTCCTACGAGCAGTACTTC. Its protein is CASSIAGGRSYEQYF. The V gene is TRBV19, the J gene TRBJ2-7; TRBD2 is a possible D gene (6 bases). Trimming took 3 bases from V and 1 from J, leaving 13 bases between them. Per the germline V gene, CDR1 is LNHDA and CDR2 is SQIVND (reference sequence). This CDR3 is built from 15 residues.

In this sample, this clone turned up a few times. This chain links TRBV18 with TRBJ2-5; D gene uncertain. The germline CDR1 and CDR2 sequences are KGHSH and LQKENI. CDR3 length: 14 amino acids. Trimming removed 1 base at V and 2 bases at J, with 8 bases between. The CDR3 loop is CASSPLGRQETQYF. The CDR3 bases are TGTGCCAGCTCACCACTGGGCAGACAAGAGACCCAGTACTTC.

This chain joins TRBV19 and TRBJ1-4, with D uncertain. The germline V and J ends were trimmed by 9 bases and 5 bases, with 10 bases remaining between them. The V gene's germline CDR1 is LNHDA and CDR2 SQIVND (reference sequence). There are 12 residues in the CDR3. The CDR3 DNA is TGTGCCAGCGGCGGGCAGAATGAAAAACTGTTTTTT. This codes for CASGGQNEKLFF.

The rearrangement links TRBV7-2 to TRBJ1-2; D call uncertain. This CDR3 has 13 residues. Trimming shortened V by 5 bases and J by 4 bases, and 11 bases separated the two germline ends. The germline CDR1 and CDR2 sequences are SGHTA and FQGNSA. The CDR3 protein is CASSPRGPYGYTF. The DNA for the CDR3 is TGTGCCAGCAGCCCCCGCGGTCCCTATGGCTACACCTTC.

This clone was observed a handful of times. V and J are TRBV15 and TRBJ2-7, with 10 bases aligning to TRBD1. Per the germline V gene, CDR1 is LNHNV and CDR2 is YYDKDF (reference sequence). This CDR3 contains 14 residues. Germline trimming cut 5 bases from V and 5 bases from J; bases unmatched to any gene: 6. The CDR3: CATSPDRGIHEQYF. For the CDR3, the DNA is TGTGCCACCAGCCCGGACAGGGGGATCCACGAGCAGTACTTC.

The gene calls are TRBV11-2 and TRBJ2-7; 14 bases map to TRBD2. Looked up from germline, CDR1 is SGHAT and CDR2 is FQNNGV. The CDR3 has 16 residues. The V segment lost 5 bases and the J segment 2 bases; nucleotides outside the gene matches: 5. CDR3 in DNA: TGTGCCAGCAGCCCCGGGACTAGCGGGAGCCCCTACGAGCAGTACTTC. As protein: CASSPGTSGSPYEQYF.

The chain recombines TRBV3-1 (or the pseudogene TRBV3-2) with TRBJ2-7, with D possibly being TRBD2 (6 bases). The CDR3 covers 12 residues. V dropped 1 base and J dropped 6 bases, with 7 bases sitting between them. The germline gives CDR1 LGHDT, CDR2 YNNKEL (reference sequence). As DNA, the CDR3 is TGTGCCAGCAGCCAAGCCGGGGGCGAGCAGTACTTC. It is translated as CASSQAGGEQYF.

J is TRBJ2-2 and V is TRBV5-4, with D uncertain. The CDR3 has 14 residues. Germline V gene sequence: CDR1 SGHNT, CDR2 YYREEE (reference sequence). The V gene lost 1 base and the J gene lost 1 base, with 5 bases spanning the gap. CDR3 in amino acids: CASSLSGNTGELFF. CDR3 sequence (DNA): TGTGCCAGCAGCTTGTCCGGGAACACCGGGGAGCTGTTTTTT.

In DNA, the CDR3 is TGTGCCAGCTCCCGGTTGTCCGTCGCAACTAATGAAAAACTGTTTTTT. It specifies CASSRLSVATNEKLFF. This chain links TRBV18 with TRBJ1-4, with D hard to call. Germline CDR1 is KGHSH and CDR2 is LQKENI. The V end lost 6 bases, the J end lost 0 bases, and 14 bases lay between the germline ends. The CDR3 has 16 amino acids.

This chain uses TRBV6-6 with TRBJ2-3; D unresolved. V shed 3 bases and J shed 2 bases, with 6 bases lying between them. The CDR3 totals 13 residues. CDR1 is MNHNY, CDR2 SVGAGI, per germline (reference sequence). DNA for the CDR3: TGTGCCAGCAGTTATCCCAACACAGATACGCAGTATTTT. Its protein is CASSYPNTDTQYF.

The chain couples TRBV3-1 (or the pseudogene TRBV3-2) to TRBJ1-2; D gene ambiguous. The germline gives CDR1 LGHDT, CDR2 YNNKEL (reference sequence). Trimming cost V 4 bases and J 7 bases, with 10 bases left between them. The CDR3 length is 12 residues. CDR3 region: CASSRSGSGYTF. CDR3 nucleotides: TGTGCCAGCAGCCGCTCGGGGTCTGGCTACACCTTC.

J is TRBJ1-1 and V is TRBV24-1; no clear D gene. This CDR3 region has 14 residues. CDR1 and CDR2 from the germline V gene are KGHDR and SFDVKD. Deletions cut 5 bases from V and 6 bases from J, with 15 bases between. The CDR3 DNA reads TGTGCCACCAGTGCGGCGGGAAGTTCCCCTGAAGCTTTCTTT. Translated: CATSAAGSSPEAFF.